Each of the 25 T cell receptor beta chains below was sequenced from the same sample in a study of shared clonotypes between healthy human individuals. Sequencing used immunoSEQ multiplex PCR; TCRdb keeps in-frame clones, though not all of them. The sample carries 450,000 to 650,000 clones, around 76% recorded once. Material: PBMCs. The source is a woman between 40 and 55 years old in good health. Some clones in this sample may be carry-over from other donors' samples.

This clone occurred once. The chain carries TRBV5-1 and TRBJ2-1, with a possible D match to TRBD2 (5 bases). V was trimmed by 5 bases and J by 5 bases, leaving 14 bases between them. Germline V gene sequence: CDR1 SGHRS, CDR2 YFSETQ. The CDR3 contains 14 residues. The CDR3 DNA reads as TGCGCCAGCAGACTGGGGTCCGGGAACAATGAGCAGTTCTTC. This sequence encodes CASRLGSGNNEQFF.

The chain joins TRBV6-5 to TRBJ2-1; 7 bases agree with TRBD1. J lost 6 bases, V lost 3 bases, and 5 bases had no gene match. The CDR3 spans 14 residues. Germline values: CDR1 MNHEY, CDR2 SVGAGI. The CDR3 DNA reads as TGTGCCAGCAGTTATCAGGGGGAGTCCAATGAGCAGTTCTTC. Translation gives CASSYQGESNEQFF.

About this clone itself: The junction departs from germline at one end; a sequencing error may be responsible. The chain carries TRBV5-1 and TRBJ1-4; D unclear. Looked up from germline, CDR1 is SGHRS and CDR2 is YFSETQ. This CDR3 is built from 17 residues. The CDR3 sequence is CASSLELSSGRIGKLFF. The CDR3 DNA sequence: TGCGCCAGCAGTTTGGAGTTATCCTCAGGTCGAATCGGGAAACTGTTTTTT.

J is TRBJ1-1 and V is TRBV28; tentatively, D is TRBD1 (5 bases). V was trimmed by 6 bases and J by 6 bases, leaving 20 bases between them. The CDR3 runs 15 residues. Germline V gene sequence: CDR1 MDHEN, CDR2 SYDVKM. The CDR3 DNA reads TGTGCCAGCAGCGCCCTACTTTCAGGGTTTCCTGAAGCTTTCTTT. Translated, it gives CASSALLSGFPEAFF. The variable domain in full, with the rest retrieved from reference TRBV28 and TRBJ1-1, is DVKVTQSSRYLVKRTGEKVFLECVQDMDHENMFWYRQDPGLGLRLIYFSYDVKMKEKGDIPEGYSVSREKKERFSLILESASTNQTSMYLCASSALLSGFPEAFFGQGTRLTVV.

The rearrangement uses TRBV5-1 and TRBJ2-3, with 8 bases identical to TRBD1. V trimming: 0 bases; J trimming: 4 bases; junction bases outside the gene matches: 4. CDR1 is SGHRS, CDR2 YFSETQ, per germline. CDR3 size: 15 residues. The CDR3 nucleotides read TGCGCCAGCAGCTTGGGGACAGGGCGGTCAGATACGCAGTATTTT. Translating gives CASSLGTGRSDTQYF.

V gene TRBV25-1 combines with J gene TRBJ1-5; 8 positions agree with TRBD1. The CDR3 runs to 14 residues. Germline trimming cut 2 bases from V and 6 bases from J; bases unmatched to any gene: 3. In germline, CDR1 is MGHDK, CDR2 SYGVNS. In nucleotides, the CDR3 is TGTGCCAGCAGTGAACCCGGACAGGGTCAGCCCCAGCATTTT. Translating gives CASSEPGQGQPQHF.

In its sample, this clone was seen a few times. V gene TRBV5-6 combines with J gene TRBJ1-5; tentatively, D is TRBD1 (6 bases). The CDR3 is 16 residues long. The germline V gene has CDR1 SGHDT and CDR2 YYEEEE. V lost 2 bases and J lost 6, with 18 bases in between. CDR3 DNA: TGTGCCAGCAGCTTCGGCGGGGGGCGGTTCGTTCAGCCCCAGCATTTT. Translating it yields CASSFGGGRFVQPQHF.

The rearrangement links TRBV11-2 to TRBJ2-3; 8 bases are a match to TRBD2. J lost 3 bases, V lost 7 bases, and 15 bases had no gene match. The CDR3 is 17 amino acids. In germline, CDR1 is SGHAT, CDR2 FQNNGV. The DNA for the CDR3 is TGTGCCAGCACTTTAGAGCTCGCGGGAGGCCTGACAGATACGCAGTATTTT. Residues: CASTLELAGGLTDTQYF. Based on the CDR3 plus reference TRBV11-2 and TRBJ2-3, the full variable domain is EAGVAQSPRYKIIEKRQSVAFWCNPISGHATLYWYQQILGQGPKLLIQFQNNGVVDDSQLPKDRFSAERLKGVDSTLKIQPAKLEDSAVYLCASTLELAGGLTDTQYFGPGTRLTVL.

The V call is TRBV30, the J call TRBJ2-5, with TRBD1 matching over 7 bases. CDR1 and CDR2 from the germline V gene are GTSNPN and SVGIG (reference sequence). V was pared by 3 bases and J by 4 bases, with 5 bases of the junction left unmatched. CDR3 length equals 13 residues. CDR3 DNA sequence: TGTGCCTGGAGCGAACAGGGGCTAGAGACCCAGTACTTC. Translating gives CAWSEQGLETQYF.

This chain joins TRBV11-2 and TRBJ1-2; D might be TRBD1 (6 bases). Per the germline V gene, CDR1 is SGHAT and CDR2 is FQNNGV. The CDR3 spans 13 residues. The V end lost 3 bases, the J end lost 2 bases, and 7 bases lay between the germline ends. CDR3 nucleotides: TGTGCCAGCAGCTTCGGACAGAACTATGGCTACACCTTC. Residues: CASSFGQNYGYTF. The variable domain in full, completed from reference TRBV11-2 and TRBJ1-2, reads EAGVAQSPRYKIIEKRQSVAFWCNPISGHATLYWYQQILGQGPKLLIQFQNNGVVDDSQLPKDRFSAERLKGVDSTLKIQPAKLEDSAVYLCASSFGQNYGYTFGSGTRLTVV.

The chain has TRBV11-2 and TRBJ2-5; 12 positions agree with TRBD1. V shed 4 bases and J 7 bases; nucleotides not matched to a gene: 4. CDR1 and CDR2 from the germline V gene are SGHAT and FQNNGV. This CDR3 has 14 residues. The CDR3 DNA reads TGTGCCAGCAGCTGGGACAGGGGGCGGGGGACCCAGTACTTC. Translating gives CASSWDRGRGTQYF.

Note on this clone: A far bigger clonotype differs at one base, so this is likely a read error. V is TRBV5-1 and J is TRBJ2-2; TRBD2 aligns across 10 bases. Germline-derived CDR1 and CDR2 are SGHRS and YFSETQ. The CDR3 has 17 residues. The CDR3 spells CASSAELAGQNTEELFF. The CDR3 nucleotides are TGCGCCAGCAGCGCAGAACTAGCGGGACAAAACACCGAGGAGCTGTTTTTT.

The chain is built from TRBV18 and TRBJ2-5; possible D gene TRBD1, 5 bases. The length of the CDR3 is 14 residues. Germline V CDR1 and CDR2: KGHSH, LQKENI. Trimming left V 3 bases short and J 3 bases short, with 11 bases between. The CDR3 region is CASSPGHTEETQYF. The CDR3 coding sequence is TGTGCCAGCTCACCCGGACATACAGAAGAGACCCAGTACTTC. The complete variable domain, with remaining parts taken from reference TRBV18 and TRBJ2-5, reads NAGVMQNPRHLVRRRGQEARLRCSPMKGHSHVYWYRQLPEEGLKFMVYLQKENIIDESGMPKERFSAEFPKEGPSILRIQQVVRGDSAAYFCASSPGHTEETQYFGPGTRLLVL.

This clone has only one observation. The chain couples TRBV13 to TRBJ2-1; D uncertain. CDR3 length: 12 residues. Germline CDR1 PRHDT, CDR2 FYEKMQ (reference sequence). V was clipped by 5 bases and J by 12 bases, with 14 bases between them. CDR3 nucleotides: TGTGCCAGCAGCCCACCCCCCCAAAGGCAGTTCTTC. The encoded protein is CASSPPPQRQFF. The full variable domain, in which reference TRBV13 and TRBJ2-1 provide the parts outside the CDR3, is AAGVIQSPRHLIKEKRETATLKCYPIPRHDTVYWYQQGPGQDPQFLISFYEKMQSDKGSIPDRFSAQQFSDYHSELNMSSLELGDSALYFCASSPPPQRQFFGPGTRLTVL.

This clone was found many times. The rearrangement links TRBV5-1 to TRBJ2-2; D possibly corresponds to TRBD1 (6 bases). Per germline, CDR1 SGHRS and CDR2 YFSETQ. V was clipped by 6 bases and J by 2 bases, with 11 bases between them. The CDR3 extends over 14 amino acids. CDR3 nucleotide sequence: TGCGCCAGCAAAGGACAGACCAACACCGGGGAGCTGTTTTTT. Its translation is CASKGQTNTGELFF.

Regarding this clone: A read error likely explains this, since a far larger clone differs by one base. Additional DNA sequences in this sample encode the identical CDR3. The chain combines TRBV28 with TRBJ1-5; no definite D call. The CDR3 is 13 amino acids. The germline gives CDR1 MDHEN, CDR2 SYDVKM. The CDR3 DNA follows: TGTGCCAGCAGTTGGGATAGCAATCAGCCCCAGCACTTT. Its translation is CASSWDSNQPQHF.

The chain is built from TRBV5-4 and TRBJ2-1, with unresolved D. The CDR3 contains 14 residues. Trimming left V 1 base short and J 3 bases short, with 8 bases between. The germline V gene has CDR1 SGHNT and CDR2 YYREEE (reference sequence). The DNA of the CDR3 is TGTGCCAGCAGCTTGTCTGCTGACTACAATGAGCAGTTCTTC. Its protein is CASSLSADYNEQFF.

This chain links TRBV5-1 with TRBJ1-2; D gene ambiguous. Trimming stripped 0 bases from V and 8 bases from J, with 11 bases between. The CDR3 covers 13 residues. Looked up from germline, CDR1 is SGHRS and CDR2 is YFSETQ. CDR3 coding DNA: TGCGCCAGCAGCTTGGCCGGGAGTGCCGGCTACACCTTC. Protein sequence: CASSLAGSAGYTF.

Only a few counts were recorded for this clone. The chain has TRBV5-1 and TRBJ2-3; 8 bases line up with TRBD2. The CDR3 length is 14 residues. With V trimmed by 4 bases and J by 2 bases, 3 bases remained unmatched. The germline gives CDR1 SGHRS, CDR2 YFSETQ. The CDR3 is CASSATSVTDTQYF. Written as DNA, the CDR3 is TGCGCCAGCAGCGCGACTAGCGTCACAGATACGCAGTATTTT.

This clone was observed once. This rearrangement joins TRBV7-6 to TRBJ2-5; D unresolved. Germline V CDR1 and CDR2: SGHVS, FNYEAQ. This CDR3 spans 15 amino acids. V shed 1 base and J shed 5 bases, with 14 bases lying between them. CDR3 in amino acids: CASSLGSRVGETQYF. CDR3 nucleotide sequence: TGTGCCAGCAGCTTAGGTTCTCGTGTCGGTGAGACCCAGTACTTC.

This chain joins TRBV11-2 and TRBJ2-5; D is perhaps TRBD1 (6 bases). The V gene's germline CDR1 is SGHAT and CDR2 FQNNGV. This CDR3 contains 17 residues. Trimming took off 5 bases at V and 7 bases at J, with 26 bases between the two ends. The CDR3 here is CASSPRLGTMRMGTQYF. The CDR3 DNA reads TGTGCCAGCAGCCCCCGGCTCGGGACAATGAGAATGGGGACCCAGTACTTC.

This clone occurred many times. Here the CDR3 DNA reads TGTGCCAGCAGCCCCAGGGGGTACACCGGGGAGCTGTTTTTT. It is translated as CASSPRGYTGELFF. This chain connects TRBV7-9 to TRBJ2-2; 7 bases align to TRBD1. There are 14 residues in the CDR3. The junction had 3 bases not matched to a gene; V was cut back by 5 bases and J by 3 bases. Germline V gives CDR1 SEHNR, CDR2 FQNEAQ (reference sequence).

The chain carries TRBV2 and TRBJ2-5; the D gene is possibly TRBD1 (5 bases). The CDR3 is 14 residues long. Germline lookup yields CDR1 SNHLY and CDR2 FYNNEI. Between the trimmed V and J ends, which lost 3 bases and 1 base, there was a span of 9 bases. CDR3 DNA sequence: TGTGCCAGCAGTGACGACAGATTCCAAGAGACCCAGTACTTC. Amino acids: CASSDDRFQETQYF. Full variable domain (outside the CDR3, taken from reference TRBV2 and TRBJ2-5): EPEVTQTPSHQVTQMGQEVILRCVPISNHLYFYWYRQILGQKVEFLVSFYNNEISEKSEIFDDQFSVERPDGSNFTLKIRSTKLEDSAMYFCASSDDRFQETQYFGPGTRLLVL.

The chain links TRBV7-2 to TRBJ1-3, with D uncertain. The CDR3 sequence is 15 residues long. With 5 bases removed from V and 1 base from J, the gap between germline ends came to 12 bases. Germline assignment: CDR1 SGHTA and CDR2 FQGNSA. CDR3 loop: CASSPEGGSGNTIYF. The CDR3 bases are TGTGCCAGCAGCCCGGAGGGCGGATCTGGAAACACCATATATTTT.

This chain connects TRBV2 to TRBJ1-6; D remains unclear. This CDR3 has 13 amino acids. Germline values: CDR1 SNHLY, CDR2 FYNNEI. The V end lost 2 bases, the J end lost 10 bases, and 9 bases lay between the germline ends. The CDR3 protein is CASSENAGSPLHF. The CDR3 DNA follows: TGTGCCAGCAGTGAAAACGCGGGGTCACCCCTCCACTTT.